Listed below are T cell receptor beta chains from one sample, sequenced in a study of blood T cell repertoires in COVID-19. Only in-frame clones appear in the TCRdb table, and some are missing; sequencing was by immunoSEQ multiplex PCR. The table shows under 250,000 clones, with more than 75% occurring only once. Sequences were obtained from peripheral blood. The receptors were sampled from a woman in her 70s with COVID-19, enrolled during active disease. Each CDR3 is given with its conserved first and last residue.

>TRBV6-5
CASSRDSLSGNTIYF
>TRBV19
CASSIAAGKGTDTQYF
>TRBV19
CASSMRRGGTDTQYF
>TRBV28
CASSSGQYNQPQHF
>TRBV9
CASSPHGVDEQFF
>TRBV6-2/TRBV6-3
CASSYVGQETQYF
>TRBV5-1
CASSRSSGNTYEQYF
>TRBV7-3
CASSLQAGGSPISEAFF
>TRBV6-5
CASNSRSASNQPQHF
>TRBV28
CASSLGQPPTDTQYF
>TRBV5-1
CASSPQQGFYEQYF
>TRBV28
CASSRGQGASSSYEQYF
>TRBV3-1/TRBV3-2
CASSQVGSGASGSNEQFF
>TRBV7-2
CASSLGRASGGPIYEQYF
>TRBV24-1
CATSVGGLNEQFF
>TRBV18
CASSPNIDRDTDTQYF
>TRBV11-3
CASSLREYPYNEQFF
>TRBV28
CASSPTGGRAEAFF
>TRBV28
CASTRRQGHGYTF
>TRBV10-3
CAIMGGGMNTEAFF
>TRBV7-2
CASSLRGNEQYF
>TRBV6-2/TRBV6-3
CASSSYRVRNTDTQYF
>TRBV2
CASRGVAGSQETQYF
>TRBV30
CAWSVRRATNEKLFF
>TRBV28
CASSLWEAGRDYGYTF
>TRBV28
CASSVAGGDQPQHF
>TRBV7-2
CASSQRSGTLEQYF
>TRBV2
CASSAGDSRIRPQHF
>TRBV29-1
CSEARGMGEQFF
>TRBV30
CAWRGTGASTDTQYF
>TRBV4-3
CASSQGEGARGELFF
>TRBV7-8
CASSQTGSVGYTF
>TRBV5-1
CASSLTAGTEAFF
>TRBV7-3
CASSLTGGTGAYEQYF
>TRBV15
CATSRGDPDRVTFSNQPQHF
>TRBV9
CASSVAPGTGQETQYF
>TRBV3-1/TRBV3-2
CASSQSRGQGHYGYTF
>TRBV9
CASEGGGTYTGELFF
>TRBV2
CASSRQGRLNEQFF
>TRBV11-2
CASSLVLRGGEFF
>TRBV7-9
CASSLGKGHEEKLFF
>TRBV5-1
CASSLGHDRAGEQYF
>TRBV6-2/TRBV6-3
CASSYSVAMRQFF
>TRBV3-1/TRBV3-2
CASSPGNSNQPQHF
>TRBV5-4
CASSFGGEQYF
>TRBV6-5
CASSYSRTVNTEAFF
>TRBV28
CASSTRQGNIIQYF
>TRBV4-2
CASSQHPSGQVNNEQFF
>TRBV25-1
CASSGDKNSPLHF
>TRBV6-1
CASSEGQGGLSGNTIYF
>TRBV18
CASSPSRDLTWYF
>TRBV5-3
CARSMVAGGPDEQYF
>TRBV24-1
CATSEGGTGNEKLFF
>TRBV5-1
CASSLDVGRAEAFF